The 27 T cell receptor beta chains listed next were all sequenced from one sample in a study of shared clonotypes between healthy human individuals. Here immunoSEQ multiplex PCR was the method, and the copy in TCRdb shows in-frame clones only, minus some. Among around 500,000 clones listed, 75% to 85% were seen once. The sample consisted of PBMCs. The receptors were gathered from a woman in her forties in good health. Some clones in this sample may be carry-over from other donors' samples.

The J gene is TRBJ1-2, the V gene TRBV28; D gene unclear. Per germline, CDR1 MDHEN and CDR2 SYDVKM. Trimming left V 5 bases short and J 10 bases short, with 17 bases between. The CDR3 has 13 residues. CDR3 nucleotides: TGTGCCAGCAGTACGCCCGGCTTGCCGGTCTACACCTTC. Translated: CASSTPGLPVYTF.

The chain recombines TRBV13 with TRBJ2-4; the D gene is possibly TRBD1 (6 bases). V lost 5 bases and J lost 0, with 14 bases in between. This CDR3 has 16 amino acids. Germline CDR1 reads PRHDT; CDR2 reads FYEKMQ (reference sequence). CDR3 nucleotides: TGTGCCAGCAGCCTTACAGGGCCTCTAGCCAAAAACATTCAGTACTTC. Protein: CASSLTGPLAKNIQYF.

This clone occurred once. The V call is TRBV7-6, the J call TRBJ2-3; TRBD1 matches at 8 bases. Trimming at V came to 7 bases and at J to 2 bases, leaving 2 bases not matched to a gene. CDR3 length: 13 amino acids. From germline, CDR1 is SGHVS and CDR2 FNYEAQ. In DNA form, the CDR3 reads TGTGCCAGCAACAGGGGGGACACAGATACGCAGTATTTT. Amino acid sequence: CASNRGDTDTQYF. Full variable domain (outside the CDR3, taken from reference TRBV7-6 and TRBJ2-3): GAGVSQSPRYKVTKRGQDVALRCDPISGHVSLYWYRQALGQGPEFLTYFNYEAQQDKSGLPNDRFSAERPEGSISTLTIQRTEQRDSAMYRCASNRGDTDTQYFGPGTRLTVL.

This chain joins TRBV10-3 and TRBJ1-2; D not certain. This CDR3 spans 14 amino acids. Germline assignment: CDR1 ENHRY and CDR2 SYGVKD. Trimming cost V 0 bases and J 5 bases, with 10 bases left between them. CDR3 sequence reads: CAISESNSWYGYTF. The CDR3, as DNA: TGTGCCATCAGTGAGTCAAACAGCTGGTATGGCTACACCTTC.

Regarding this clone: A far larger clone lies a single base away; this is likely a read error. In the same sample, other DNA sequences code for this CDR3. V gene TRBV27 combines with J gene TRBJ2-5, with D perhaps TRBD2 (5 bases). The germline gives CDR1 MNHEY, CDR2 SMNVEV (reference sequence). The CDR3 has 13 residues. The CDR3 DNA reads TGTGCCAGCAGTTTATCGGAGGAAGAGACCCAATACTTC. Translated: CASSLSEEETQYF.

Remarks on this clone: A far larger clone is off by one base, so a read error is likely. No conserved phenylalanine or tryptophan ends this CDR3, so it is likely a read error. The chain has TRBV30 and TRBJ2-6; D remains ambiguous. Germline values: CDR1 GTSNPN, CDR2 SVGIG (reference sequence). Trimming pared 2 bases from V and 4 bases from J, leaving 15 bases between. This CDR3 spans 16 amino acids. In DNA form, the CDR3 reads TGTGCCTGGAGTCGCATCGGGTCCGTCGGGGCCAACGTCCTGACTTCC. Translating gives CAWSRIGSVGANVLTS.

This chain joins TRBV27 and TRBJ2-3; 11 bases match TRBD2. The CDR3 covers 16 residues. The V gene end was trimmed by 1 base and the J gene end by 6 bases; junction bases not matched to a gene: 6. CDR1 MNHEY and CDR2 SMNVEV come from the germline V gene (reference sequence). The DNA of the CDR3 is TGTGCCAGCAGTTTATGGGGGACTAGCGGTAGGGATACGCAGTATTTT. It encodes CASSLWGTSGRDTQYF.

CDR3: CASRPGTSLDNEQFF. The CDR3 nucleotides read TGTGCCAGCAGACCCGGGACTAGCCTCGACAATGAGCAGTTCTTC. The gene calls are TRBV6-5 and TRBJ2-1, with 9 bases matching TRBD2. J was trimmed by 5 bases and V by 6 bases; bases with no gene match: 8. Germline loops: CDR1 MNHEY, CDR2 SVGAGI. The CDR3 is 15 amino acids.

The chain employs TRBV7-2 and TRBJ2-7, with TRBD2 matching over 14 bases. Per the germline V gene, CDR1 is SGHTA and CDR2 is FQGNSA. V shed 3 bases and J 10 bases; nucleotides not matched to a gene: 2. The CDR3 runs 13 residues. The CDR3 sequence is CASSFGTSGRQYF. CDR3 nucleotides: TGTGCCAGCAGCTTCGGGACTAGCGGGAGACAGTACTTC.

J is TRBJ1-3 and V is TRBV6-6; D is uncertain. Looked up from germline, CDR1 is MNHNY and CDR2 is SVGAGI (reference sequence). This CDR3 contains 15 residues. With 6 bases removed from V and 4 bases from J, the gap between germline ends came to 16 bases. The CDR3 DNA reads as TGTGCCAGCAGACTTAACCGGGCCCGGGGAAACACCATATATTTT. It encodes CASRLNRARGNTIYF.

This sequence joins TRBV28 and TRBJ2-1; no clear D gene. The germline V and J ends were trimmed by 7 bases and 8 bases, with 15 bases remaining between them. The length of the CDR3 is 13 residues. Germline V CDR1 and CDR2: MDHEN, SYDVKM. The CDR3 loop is CASTLWAWDEQFF. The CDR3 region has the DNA TGTGCCAGCACCTTATGGGCATGGGATGAGCAGTTCTTC.

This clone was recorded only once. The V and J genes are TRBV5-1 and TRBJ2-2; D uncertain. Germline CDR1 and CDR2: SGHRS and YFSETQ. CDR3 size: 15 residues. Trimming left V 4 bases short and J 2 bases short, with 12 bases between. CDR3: CASSRRQTNTGELFF. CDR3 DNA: TGCGCCAGCAGCCGGCGGCAGACTAACACCGGGGAGCTGTTTTTT.

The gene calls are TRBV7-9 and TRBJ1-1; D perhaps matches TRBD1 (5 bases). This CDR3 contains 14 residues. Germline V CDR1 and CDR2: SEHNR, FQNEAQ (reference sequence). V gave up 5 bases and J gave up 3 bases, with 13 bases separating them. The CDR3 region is CASSLQESDTEAFF. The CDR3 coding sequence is TGTGCCAGCAGCCTACAGGAATCGGACACTGAAGCTTTCTTT.

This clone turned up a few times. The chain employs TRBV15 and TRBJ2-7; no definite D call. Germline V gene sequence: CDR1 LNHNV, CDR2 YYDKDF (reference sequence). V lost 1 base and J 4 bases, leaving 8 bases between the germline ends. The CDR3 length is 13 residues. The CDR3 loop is CATSRVGIYEQYF. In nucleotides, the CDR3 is TGTGCCACCAGCAGAGTAGGGATTTACGAGCAGTACTTC.

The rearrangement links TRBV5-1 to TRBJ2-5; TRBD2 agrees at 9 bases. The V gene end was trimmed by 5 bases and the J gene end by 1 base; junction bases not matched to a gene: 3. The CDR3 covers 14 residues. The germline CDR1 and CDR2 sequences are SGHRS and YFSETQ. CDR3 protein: CASRPTSGQETQYF. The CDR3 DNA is TGCGCCAGCAGACCGACTAGCGGCCAAGAGACCCAGTACTTC.

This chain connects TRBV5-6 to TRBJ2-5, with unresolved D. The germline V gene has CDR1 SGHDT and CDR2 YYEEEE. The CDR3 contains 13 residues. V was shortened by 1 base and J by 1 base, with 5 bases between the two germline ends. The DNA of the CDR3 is TGTGCCAGCAGCTTGACCTTCCAAGAGACCCAGTACTTC. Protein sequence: CASSLTFQETQYF.

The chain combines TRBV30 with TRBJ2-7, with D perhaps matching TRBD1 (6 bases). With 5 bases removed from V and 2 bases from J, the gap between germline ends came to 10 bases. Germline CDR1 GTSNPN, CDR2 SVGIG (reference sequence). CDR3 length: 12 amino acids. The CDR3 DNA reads TGTGCCTGGGGGACATCCCCCTACGAGCAGTACTTC. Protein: CAWGTSPYEQYF.

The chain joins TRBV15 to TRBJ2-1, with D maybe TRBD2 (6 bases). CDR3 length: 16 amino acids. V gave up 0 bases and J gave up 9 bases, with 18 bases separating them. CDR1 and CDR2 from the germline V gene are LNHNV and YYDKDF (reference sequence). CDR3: CATSRDLGTEGGEQFF. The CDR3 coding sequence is TGTGCCACCAGCAGAGATCTCGGGACGGAGGGTGGTGAGCAGTTCTTC.

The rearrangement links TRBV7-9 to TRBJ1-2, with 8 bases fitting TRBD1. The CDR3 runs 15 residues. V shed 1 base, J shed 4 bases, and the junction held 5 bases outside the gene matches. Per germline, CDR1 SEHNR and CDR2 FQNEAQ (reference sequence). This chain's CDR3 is CASSLERTGTYGYTF. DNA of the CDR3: TGTGCCAGCAGCTTAGAAAGGACAGGGACCTATGGCTACACCTTC.

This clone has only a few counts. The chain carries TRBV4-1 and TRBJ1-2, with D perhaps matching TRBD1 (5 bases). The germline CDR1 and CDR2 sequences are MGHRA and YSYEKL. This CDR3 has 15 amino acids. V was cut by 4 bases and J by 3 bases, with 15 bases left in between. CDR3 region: CASSPQARGDYGYTF. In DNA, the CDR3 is TGCGCCAGCAGCCCACAGGCTCGCGGAGACTATGGCTACACCTTC.

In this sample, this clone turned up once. Written as DNA, the CDR3 is TGCAGCGTTGCTGGCGGCAACAATGAGCAGTTCTTC. This sequence encodes CSVAGGNNEQFF. V usage is TRBV29-1 and J usage is TRBJ2-1; D not certain. V was clipped by 4 bases and J by 5 bases, with 9 bases between them. The CDR3 totals 12 residues. The germline gives CDR1 SQVTM, CDR2 ANQGSEA.

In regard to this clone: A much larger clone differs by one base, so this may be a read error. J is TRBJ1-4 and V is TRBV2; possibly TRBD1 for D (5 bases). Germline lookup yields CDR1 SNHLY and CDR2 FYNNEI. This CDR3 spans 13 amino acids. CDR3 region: CASCERQSEKLFF. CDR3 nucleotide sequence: TGTGCCAGCTGTGAAAGACAGAGTGAAAAACTGTTTTTT.

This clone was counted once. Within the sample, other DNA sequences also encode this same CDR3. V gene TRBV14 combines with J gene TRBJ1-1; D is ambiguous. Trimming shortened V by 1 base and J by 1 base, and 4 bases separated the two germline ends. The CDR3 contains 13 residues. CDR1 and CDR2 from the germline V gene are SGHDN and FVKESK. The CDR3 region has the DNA TGTGCCAGCAGCCAAGGTCAGAACACTGAAGCTTTCTTT. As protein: CASSQGQNTEAFF.

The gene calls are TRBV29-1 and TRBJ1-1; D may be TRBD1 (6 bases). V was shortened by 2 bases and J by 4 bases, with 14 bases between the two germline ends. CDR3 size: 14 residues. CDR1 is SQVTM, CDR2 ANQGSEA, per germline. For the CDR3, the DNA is TGCAGCGTTGAACCGGGACACGAGACCACTGAAGCTTTCTTT. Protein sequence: CSVEPGHETTEAFF.

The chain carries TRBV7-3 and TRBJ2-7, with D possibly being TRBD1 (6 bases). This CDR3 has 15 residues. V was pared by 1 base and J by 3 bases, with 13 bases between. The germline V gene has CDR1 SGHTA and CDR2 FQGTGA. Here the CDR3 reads CASSLMAARGYEQYF. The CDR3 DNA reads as TGTGCCAGCAGCTTAATGGCGGCCAGGGGCTACGAGCAGTACTTC. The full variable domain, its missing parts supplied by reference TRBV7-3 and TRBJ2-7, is GAGVSQTPSNKVTEKGKYVELRCDPISGHTALYWYRQSLGQGPEFLIYFQGTGAADDSGLPNDRFFAVRPEGSVSTLKIQRTERGDSAVYLCASSLMAARGYEQYFGPGTRLTVT.

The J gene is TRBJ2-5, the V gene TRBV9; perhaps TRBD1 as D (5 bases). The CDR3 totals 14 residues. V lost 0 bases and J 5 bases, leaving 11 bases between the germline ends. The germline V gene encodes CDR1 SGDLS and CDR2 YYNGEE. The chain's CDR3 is CASSVAWGSETQYF. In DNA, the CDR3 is TGTGCCAGCAGCGTAGCTTGGGGCAGCGAGACCCAGTACTTC.

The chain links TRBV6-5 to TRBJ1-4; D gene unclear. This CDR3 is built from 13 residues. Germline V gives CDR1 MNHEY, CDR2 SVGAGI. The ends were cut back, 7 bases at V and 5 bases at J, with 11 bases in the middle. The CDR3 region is CASTSTRNEKLFF. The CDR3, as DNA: TGTGCCAGCACCTCTACAAGGAATGAAAAACTGTTTTTT.